Following are 30 T cell receptor beta chains from one sample sequenced in a study of blood T cell repertoires in COVID-19. Measured with immunoSEQ multiplex PCR; TCRdb has only the in-frame clones, and not every one. Seen here are 250,000 to 400,000 clones, around nine tenths observed once, and the top ten hold approximately 4.7%. The sequenced sample was PBMCs or T cells enriched from blood (not recorded which). The receptors were sampled from a man aged 60 to 69 who had recovered from COVID-19.

This clone showed up just once. This chain links TRBV20-1 with TRBJ2-5, with D perhaps TRBD1 (6 bases). Trimming took off 3 bases at V and 10 bases at J, with 24 bases between the two ends. The length of the CDR3 is 15 residues. The V gene's germline CDR1 is DFQATT and CDR2 SNEGSKA (reference sequence). CDR3 loop: CSASSRGAAPRDQYF. The CDR3 region has the DNA TGCAGTGCTAGTAGCAGGGGCGCCGCCCCCAGGGACCAGTACTTC.

The chain links TRBV6-5 to TRBJ2-7; a possible D gene is TRBD1 (5 bases). V shed 2 bases and J shed 6 bases, with 5 bases lying between them. The germline CDR1 and CDR2 sequences are MNHEY and SVGAGI. The CDR3 runs to 11 residues. The CDR3 DNA is TGTGCCAGCAGTTACGGGGCCGAGCAGTACTTC. This sequence encodes CASSYGAEQYF.

This clone was seen once. The genes are TRBV7-3 and TRBJ2-1; 10 bases are a match to TRBD2. This CDR3 comprises 15 residues. J was trimmed by 7 bases and V by 2 bases; bases with no gene match: 5. Germline-derived CDR1 and CDR2 are SGHTA and FQGTGA. The CDR3 loop reads CASSLQREGGNEQFF. The CDR3 DNA is TGTGCCAGCAGCTTACAGCGGGAGGGCGGGAATGAGCAGTTCTTC.

The rearrangement uses TRBV7-3 and TRBJ2-7, with D possibly matching TRBD1 (6 bases). Trimming left V 2 bases short and J 1 base short, with 9 bases between. CDR1 and CDR2 from the germline V gene are SGHTA and FQGTGA. The CDR3 runs to 14 residues. The DNA for the CDR3 is TGTGCCAGCAGCTTATCTACAGGGTCCTACGAGCAGTACTTC. Protein product: CASSLSTGSYEQYF. The full variable domain, completed using reference TRBV7-3 and TRBJ2-7, is GAGVSQTPSNKVTEKGKYVELRCDPISGHTALYWYRQSLGQGPEFLIYFQGTGAADDSGLPNDRFFAVRPEGSVSTLKIQRTERGDSAVYLCASSLSTGSYEQYFGPGTRLTVT.

The CDR3 bases are TGTGCCAGCTCACCACTACCAAACCTCGGACAGGGGGTGACTGAAAAACTGTTTTTT. It specifies CASSPLPNLGQGVTEKLFF. The J gene is TRBJ1-4, the V gene TRBV18; 10 nucleotides align to TRBD1. Germline CDR1 and CDR2: KGHSH and LQKENI. The CDR3 loop spans 19 amino acids. V trimming: 1 base; J trimming: 7 bases; junction bases outside the gene matches: 15.

The V call is TRBV7-8, the J call TRBJ1-4, with 7 bases aligning to TRBD1. The CDR3 loop spans 16 amino acids. Per the germline V gene, CDR1 is SGHVS and CDR2 is FQNEAQ. V was pared by 5 bases and J by 4 bases, with 10 bases of the junction left unmatched. DNA of the CDR3: TGTGCCAGCAGCCGAGGACAGGAACGCGGTAATGAAAAACTGTTTTTT. It is translated as CASSRGQERGNEKLFF.

V usage is TRBV5-1 and J usage is TRBJ1-1; weak D call: TRBD1 (6 bases). The length of the CDR3 is 15 residues. V lost 3 bases and J 5 bases, leaving 17 bases between the germline ends. Germline CDR1 SGHRS, CDR2 YFSETQ. The CDR3 nucleotides read TGCGCCAGCAGCTCTGCGGGAGGGCAGGGGACTGAAGCTTTCTTT. Translation gives CASSSAGGQGTEAFF.

As to this clone: Other DNA sequences within the sample encode an identical CDR3. V and J are TRBV5-1 and TRBJ2-5; D unresolved. Germline V CDR1 and CDR2: SGHRS, YFSETQ. The CDR3 length is 14 residues. Trimming shortened V by 0 bases and J by 1 base, and 7 bases separated the two germline ends. For the CDR3, the DNA is TGCGCCAGCAGCTTGGGCGGCACCCAAGAGACCCAGTACTTC. This encodes CASSLGGTQETQYF.

The chain carries TRBV5-1 and TRBJ1-4; 7 nucleotides align to TRBD1. Germline lookup yields CDR1 SGHRS and CDR2 YFSETQ. CDR3 length: 15 amino acids. J gave up 3 bases and V 3 bases, and 5 bases lay outside the gene matches. CDR3 sequence: CASSSQGVANEKLFF. The CDR3 bases are TGCGCCAGCAGCTCCCAGGGGGTGGCTAATGAAAAACTGTTTTTT.

The chain links TRBV5-4 to TRBJ2-5; D remains unclear. Germline assignment: CDR1 SGHNT and CDR2 YYREEE (reference sequence). The CDR3 has 11 amino acids. V gave up 1 base and J gave up 4 bases, with 2 bases separating them. CDR3 bases: TGTGCCAGCAGCTTGCGAGAGACCCAGTACTTC. Protein product: CASSLRETQYF.

The chain is built from TRBV11-1 and TRBJ2-2; TRBD2 might be the D (5 bases). The CDR3 consists of 14 residues. Germline V CDR1 and CDR2: SGHAT, FQDESV (reference sequence). V was trimmed by 5 bases and J by 1 base, leaving 8 bases between them. The CDR3 spells CASSHRENTGELFF. CDR3 DNA: TGTGCCAGCAGCCACCGGGAGAACACCGGGGAGCTGTTTTTT.

The chain couples TRBV28 to TRBJ1-6; 11 bases are shared with TRBD1. This CDR3 has 15 amino acids. The V segment lost 6 bases and the J segment 7 bases; nucleotides outside the gene matches: 5. Germline loops: CDR1 MDHEN, CDR2 SYDVKM. CDR3 in DNA: TGTGCCAGCAGGGTCCGGGACAGGGGGAATTCACCCCTCCACTTT. Translation gives CASRVRDRGNSPLHF.

In its sample, this clone was seen once. The chain employs TRBV24-1 and TRBJ1-2; 10 bases are a match to TRBD1. The V and J ends lost 4 bases and 8 bases, in that order; junction bases with no gene match: 9. Germline CDR1 KGHDR, CDR2 SFDVKD. There are 15 residues in the CDR3. The CDR3 region is CATSDPGTGVGGYTF. CDR3 in DNA: TGTGCCACCAGTGACCCCGGGACAGGGGTCGGAGGCTACACCTTC.

The CDR3 DNA reads TGTGCCAGCAGTCCTACGACAGACTTTGGCTACACCTTC. Residues: CASSPTTDFGYTF. V is TRBV7-9 and J is TRBJ1-2, with a possible D match to TRBD1 (5 bases). CDR1 is SEHNR and CDR2 is FQNEAQ in the germline V gene (reference sequence). Trimming took off 6 bases at V and 7 bases at J, with 15 bases between the two ends. This CDR3 has 13 residues.

This clone appeared once. The chain couples TRBV6-6 to TRBJ1-2; possible D gene TRBD1, 5 bases. The V gene's germline CDR1 is MNHNY and CDR2 SVGAGI (reference sequence). The V and J ends lost 2 bases and 2 bases respectively, with 12 bases between them. This CDR3 is 15 amino acids long. The CDR3 here is CASSYPRQPNYGYTF. CDR3 DNA: TGTGCCAGCAGTTACCCCCGACAGCCCAACTATGGCTACACCTTC.

Concerning this clone itself: The same CDR3 arises from other DNA sequences in this sample as well. The chain combines TRBV18 with TRBJ2-3, with 12 bases fitting TRBD1. V shed 2 bases, J shed 4 bases, and the junction held 1 base outside the gene matches. This CDR3 contains 15 residues. CDR1 KGHSH and CDR2 LQKENI come from the germline V gene. CDR3 protein: CASSPGTGGADTQYF. The CDR3, as DNA: TGTGCCAGCTCACCAGGGACAGGGGGCGCAGATACGCAGTATTTT.

The V gene is TRBV3-1 (or the pseudogene TRBV3-2), the J gene TRBJ1-2; 8 bases line up with TRBD1. CDR1 and CDR2 (germline): LGHDT, YNNKEL (reference sequence). The V and J ends lost 2 bases and 4 bases, in that order; junction bases with no gene match: 6. The CDR3 loop spans 15 amino acids. The DNA of the CDR3 is TGTGCCAGCAGCCAATCGCAGGGGGCGAGCTATGGCTACACCTTC. Encoded protein: CASSQSQGASYGYTF.

This chain connects TRBV19 to TRBJ1-5; 9 positions match TRBD1. After removal of 1 base from V and 2 bases from J, the junction contained 9 bases not matched to a gene. This CDR3 contains 18 residues. Per germline, CDR1 LNHDA and CDR2 SQIVND (reference sequence). The CDR3 reads CASSIAPGQGKGNQPQHF. DNA of the CDR3: TGTGCCAGTAGTATAGCTCCGGGACAGGGAAAGGGCAATCAGCCCCAGCATTTT.

This clone was found a few times. The chain joins TRBV19 to TRBJ2-7, with TRBD2 matching 8 bases. CDR3 length: 13 residues. CDR1 is LNHDA, CDR2 SQIVND, per germline (reference sequence). V trimming: 9 bases; J trimming: 4 bases; junction bases outside the gene matches: 8. The CDR3 region has the DNA TGTGCCAGCAGCGGGACTAGAGAATACGAGCAGTACTTC. Residues: CASSGTREYEQYF.

This sequence joins TRBV19 and TRBJ1-2; D unresolved. Germline V gene lookup returns CDR1 LNHDA and CDR2 SQIVND (reference sequence). CDR3 length: 15 residues. The ends were cut back, 0 bases at V and 1 base at J, with 9 bases in the middle. The CDR3 here is CASSIDLRLNYGYTF. As DNA, the CDR3 is TGTGCCAGTAGTATAGATCTGCGGCTTAACTATGGCTACACCTTC.

This chain links TRBV6-5 with TRBJ2-7; unclear D gene. CDR1 and CDR2 from the germline V gene are MNHEY and SVGAGI. This CDR3 is built from 13 residues. The V and J ends lost 5 bases and 4 bases respectively, with 12 bases between them. The CDR3 DNA sequence: TGTGCCAGCAGTCGGTCCGCGGATTACGAGCAGTACTTC. Translating gives CASSRSADYEQYF.

The rearrangement uses TRBV10-1 and TRBJ1-2, with a weak D call TRBD1 (6 bases). Trimming cost V 6 bases and J 0 bases, with 17 bases left between them. The CDR3 consists of 16 residues. CDR1 WNHNN and CDR2 SYGVQD come from the germline V gene (reference sequence). CDR3: CASRQRTAPANYGYTF. The CDR3 DNA reads TGCGCCAGCAGGCAACGGACAGCCCCGGCTAACTATGGCTACACCTTC.

The J gene is TRBJ2-5, the V gene TRBV9; 11 nucleotides match TRBD2. With 0 bases clipped from V and 5 bases from J, the junction kept 9 bases outside the gene matches. Germline lookup yields CDR1 SGDLS and CDR2 YYNGEE. CDR3 length equals 17 residues. DNA of the CDR3: TGTGCCAGCAGCGTAGGGGCTAGCGGGAGGATGAGCGAGACCCAGTACTTC. Its translation: CASSVGASGRMSETQYF.

V gene TRBV27 combines with J gene TRBJ2-7, with 14 positions matching TRBD2. The CDR3 has 16 residues. Germline V gene data show CDR1 as MNHEY and CDR2 as SMNVEV (reference sequence). The trim removed 6 bases at V and 6 bases at J, leaving 10 bases unmatched. CDR3 in amino acids: CASSYRLAGGNREQYF. DNA of the CDR3: TGTGCCAGCAGCTATCGACTAGCGGGAGGGAATCGCGAGCAGTACTTC.

This clone was seen only once. This chain joins TRBV27 and TRBJ1-5; 7 nucleotides align to TRBD1. With 3 bases clipped from V and 3 bases from J, the junction kept 5 bases outside the gene matches. Germline lookup yields CDR1 MNHEY and CDR2 SMNVEV (reference sequence). The CDR3 consists of 15 residues. CDR3 coding DNA: TGTGCCAGCAGTTTGGAGGGGGCGAACAATCAGCCCCAGCATTTT. It translates to CASSLEGANNQPQHF.

The V gene is TRBV5-5, the J gene TRBJ2-7, with 9 bases aligning to TRBD2. V trimming: 4 bases; J trimming: 3 bases; junction bases outside the gene matches: 14. CDR1 is SGHKS, CDR2 YYEKEE, per germline (reference sequence). This CDR3 comprises 17 residues. CDR3 protein: CASSPRELAGEVYEQYF. The CDR3, as DNA: TGTGCCAGCAGCCCGCGGGAACTAGCGGGTGAAGTCTACGAGCAGTACTTC.

This chain uses TRBV5-4 with TRBJ2-5; 15 bases align to TRBD2. Germline CDR1 SGHNT, CDR2 YYREEE (reference sequence). The CDR3 is 16 residues long. Losses at the gene ends were 7 bases for V and 7 bases for J; bases not matched to a gene: 11. CDR3 sequence (DNA): TGTGCCAGCGAGGGGGGACTAGCGGGAGGTAGGGGGACCCAGTACTTC. Its translation is CASEGGLAGGRGTQYF.

This chain connects TRBV2 to TRBJ1-2, with D unclear. V was trimmed by 3 bases and J by 1 base, leaving 12 bases between them. Germline V gene sequence: CDR1 SNHLY, CDR2 FYNNEI. This CDR3 is 15 amino acids long. CDR3: CASSEEVGVNYGYTF. CDR3 sequence (DNA): TGTGCCAGCAGTGAGGAGGTCGGGGTTAACTATGGCTACACCTTC.

The V and J genes are TRBV5-1 and TRBJ2-1, with D possibly TRBD2 on 5 matching bases. V was clipped by 4 bases and J by 9 bases, with 14 bases between them. From germline, CDR1 is SGHRS and CDR2 YFSETQ. This CDR3 is 13 amino acids long. The DNA for the CDR3 is TGCGCCAGCAGCCCCGATATAGCGAGTGAGCAGTTCTTC. Amino acid sequence: CASSPDIASEQFF.

The V and J genes are TRBV5-1 and TRBJ1-2; D might be TRBD1 (6 bases). CDR3 length equals 14 residues. V was trimmed by 2 bases and J by 8 bases, leaving 16 bases between them. CDR1 is SGHRS and CDR2 is YFSETQ in the germline V gene. The CDR3 nucleotides read TGCGCCAGCAGCTTACCGAACAGGGAGGGGGGCTACACCTTC. Translation: CASSLPNREGGYTF.